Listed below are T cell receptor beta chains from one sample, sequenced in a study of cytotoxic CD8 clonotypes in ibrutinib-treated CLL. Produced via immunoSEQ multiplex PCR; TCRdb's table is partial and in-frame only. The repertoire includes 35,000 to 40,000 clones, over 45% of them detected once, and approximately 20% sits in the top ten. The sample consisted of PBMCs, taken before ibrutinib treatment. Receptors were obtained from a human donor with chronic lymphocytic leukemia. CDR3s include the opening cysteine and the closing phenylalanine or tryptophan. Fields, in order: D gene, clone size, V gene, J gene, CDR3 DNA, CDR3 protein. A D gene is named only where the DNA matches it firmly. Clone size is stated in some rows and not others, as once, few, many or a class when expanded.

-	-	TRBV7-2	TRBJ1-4	TGTGCCAGCAGCCCCCAGTGGGGCAGTGGAGGTGAAAAACTGTTTTTT	CASSPQWGSGGEKLFF
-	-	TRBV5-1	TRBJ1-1	TGCGCCAGCTCAGGGAGCACTGAAGCTTTCTTT	CASSGSTEAFF
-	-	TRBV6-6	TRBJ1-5	TGTGCCAGCAGTTACTGGCAGGGCAGCCAGCCCCAGCATTTT	CASSYWQGSQPQHF
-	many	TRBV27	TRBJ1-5	TGTGCCAGCCGTTCCCTTGGGGGGCCCAATCAGCCCCAGCATTTT	CASRSLGGPNQPQHF
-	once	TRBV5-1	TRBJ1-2	TGCGCCAGCAGCCCCTCCTTGGGGGGATCCCGTCATGGCTACACCTTC	CASSPSLGGSRHGYTF
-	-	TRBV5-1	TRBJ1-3	TGCGCCAGCAGCTTGGAAGCCCCTCAGGGATGGAGGGGGAACACCATATATTTT	CASSLEAPQGWRGNTIYF
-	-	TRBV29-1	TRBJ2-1	TGCAGCGTTGACGTTACAGGTAGCTCCTACAATGAGCAGTTCTTC	CSVDVTGSSYNEQFF
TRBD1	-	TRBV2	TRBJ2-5	TGTGCCAGCAGTGAACTATGGACAGGGCCCGGTAAGGGGCAGACCCAGTACTTC	CASSELWTGPGKGQTQYF
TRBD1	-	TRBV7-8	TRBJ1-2	TGTGCCAGCAGTCGAGAGTGGGCAGGACAGGGAGTTTATGGCTACACCTTC	CASSREWAGQGVYGYTF
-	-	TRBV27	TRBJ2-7	TGTGCCAGCAGTGTAGGGGCTTACGAGCAGTACTTC	CASSVGAYEQYF
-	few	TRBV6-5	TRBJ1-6	TGTGCCAGCAGTTACACCTCCTATAATTCACCCCTCCACTTT	CASSYTSYNSPLHF
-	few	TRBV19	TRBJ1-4	TGTGCCAGTAGTACAAACCGGGCCTCTAATGAAAAACTGTTTTTT	CASSTNRASNEKLFF
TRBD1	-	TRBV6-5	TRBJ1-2	TGTGCCAGCAGTCTCGGGACAGCCTACTATGGCTACACCTTC	CASSLGTAYYGYTF
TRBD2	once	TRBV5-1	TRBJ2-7	TGCGCCAGCAGCTGGGGTAGCGGGGGTGGGGACTACGAGCAGTACTTC	CASSWGSGGGDYEQYF
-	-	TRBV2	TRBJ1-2	TGTGCCAGCAGTGTAGGCTCTGGGGGACATGGCTACACCTTC	CASSVGSGGHGYTF
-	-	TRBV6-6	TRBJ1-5	TGTGCCAGCGGGGGCTGGCCGTTTAGCAATCAGCCCCAGCATTTT	CASGGWPFSNQPQHF
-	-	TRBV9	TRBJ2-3	TGTGCCAGCAGCGAGTTCACAGATACGCAGTATTTT	CASSEFTDTQYF
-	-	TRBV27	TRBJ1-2	TGTGCCAGCAGTTTTTTCCCAGGGTGGTCTGGCTACACCTTC	CASSFFPGWSGYTF
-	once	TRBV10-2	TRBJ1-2	TGCGCCAGCAGTGTCTTAGCACGATCTTCTAACTATGGCTACACCTTC	CASSVLARSSNYGYTF
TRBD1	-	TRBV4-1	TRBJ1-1	TGCGCCAGCAGCCATACGCGAGCGGACAGGGTCCCTGAAGCTTTCTTT	CASSHTRADRVPEAFF
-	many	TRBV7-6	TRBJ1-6	TGTGCCAGCAGTCCGGGACGTCCTGATGATTCACCCCTCCACTTT	CASSPGRPDDSPLHF
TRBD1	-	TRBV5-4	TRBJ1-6	TGTGCCAGCAGCTTCGGACAGGGCGATTCACCCCTCCACTTT	CASSFGQGDSPLHF
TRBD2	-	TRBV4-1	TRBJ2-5	TGCGCCAGCAGACCCTCGGGGGGAGAGACCCAGTACTTC	CASRPSGGETQYF
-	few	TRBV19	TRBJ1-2	TGTGCCAGTAGTAGGGGTTTCGCGAGTGACCGGGGCTACACCTTC	CASSRGFASDRGYTF
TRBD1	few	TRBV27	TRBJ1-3	TGTGCCAGCAGTTCACAGGGGGGGTCTGGAAACACCATATATTTT	CASSSQGGSGNTIYF
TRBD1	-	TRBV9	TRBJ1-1	TGTGCCAGCAGTGTCACAGGGGGAGACACTGAAGCTTTCTTT	CASSVTGGDTEAFF